The sequence of this T cell receptor beta chain was determined in a study of shared clonotypes between healthy human individuals. Comment on this clone: A read error likely explains this, since a far larger clone differs by one base.

CDR1 and CDR2 from the germline V gene are MDHEN and SYDVKM. V shed 5 bases and J shed 4 bases, with 7 bases lying between them. This CDR3 is built from 12 residues. Clones were read by immunoSEQ multiplex PCR, and TCRdb kept only the in-frame ones, dropping some. The sample yields about 480,000 clones, over 75% seen once. This sequence joins TRBV28 and TRBJ2-3, with D perhaps TRBD1 (5 bases). Sequenced: PBMCs. The sequence was collected from a woman aged 35 to 49 in good health. Some clones in this sample may be carry-over from other donors' samples. This chain's CDR3 is CASSEGADTQYF. For the CDR3, the DNA is TGTGCCAGCAGTGAAGGGGCAGATACGCAGTATTTT.